This is a list of T cell receptor beta chains from one sample in a study of identical twins. One entry per CDR3 protein, called by TCRdb with MiXCR from the 5' RACE reads. The repertoire holds around 470,000 distinct CDR3 sequences, with approximately 15% as singletons. These same records also appear under a second study, on yellow fever vaccine responses in identical twins.

The sequencing input was CD4+ T cells sorted from blood. All receptors derive from a woman under 30 in good health. Both conserved end residues are part of each CDR3. The D gene is left open where the match is weak. Size is stated for part of the rows, as once, few or many counts, or as a class when the clone is expanded.

J | D | size | V | DNA | CDR3
TRBJ1-2 | NA | NA | TRBV2 | TGTGCCAGCAGTGAAACCCGCGAAGGCTACACCTTC | CASSETREGYTF
TRBJ2-7 | NA | few | TRBV19 | TGTGCCAGTAGTATAAGCTCCGCGGGCAACGAGCAGTACTTC | CASSISSAGNEQYF
TRBJ2-3 | TRBD2 | NA | TRBV27 | TGTGCCAGCAGTTCCGACCAGACTAGCGGGATTACTGATACGCAGTATTTT | CASSSDQTSGITDTQYF
TRBJ2-1 | TRBD1 | few | TRBV24-1 | TGTGCCACCAGTGACTACCTTACAGGGGGCAATGAGCAGTTCTTC | CATSDYLTGGNEQFF
TRBJ2-3 | TRBD2 | NA | TRBV28 | TGTGCCAGCAGTTCGGGACTAGCGAAGAGCACAGATACGCAGTATTTT | CASSSGLAKSTDTQYF
TRBJ2-2 | TRBD1 | few | TRBV20-1 | TGCAGTGCTGGCACCGCTGGACAGGACACCGGGGAGCTGTTTTTT | CSAGTAGQDTGELFF
TRBJ2-7 | NA | NA | TRBV6-5 | TGTGCCAGCAGTGCCCCTAGGGGCGAGCAGTACTTC | CASSAPRGEQYF
TRBJ1-1 | NA | few | TRBV7-9 | TGTGCCAGCAGCTTAGGCCCCGAGGGTGGGACTGAAGCTTTCTTT | CASSLGPEGGTEAFF
TRBJ2-3 | NA | NA | TRBV6-5 | TGTGCCAGCAGTTACAAAGGCCAGGGAGAAGTAGATACGCAGTATTTT | CASSYKGQGEVDTQYF
TRBJ2-7 | NA | NA | TRBV20-1 | TGCAGTGCTGAGGGTCGCAAGACCGAGCAGTACTTC | CSAEGRKTEQYF
TRBJ1-1 | NA | NA | TRBV30 | TGTGCCTGGAGGATCAGGGGAGGGAACACTGAAGCTTTCTTT | CAWRIRGGNTEAFF
TRBJ2-7 | NA | few | TRBV20-1 | TGCAGTGCCGAGGAATACGAGCAGTACTTC | CSAEEYEQYF
TRBJ1-2 | NA | few | TRBV12-3/TRBV12-4 | TGTGCCAGCAGTTTGGGGGGAGGGTCGGCTGGCTACACCTTC | CASSLGGGSAGYTF
TRBJ2-2 | NA | NA | TRBV6-1 | TGTGCCAGCTGGAGGACGGCGAACACCGGGGAGCTGTTTTTT | CASWRTANTGELFF
TRBJ2-3 | TRBD2 | few | TRBV27 | TGTGCCAGCAGGCCTAGCGGGAGGGTTGATACGCAGTATTTT | CASRPSGRVDTQYF
TRBJ2-2 | NA | many | TRBV7-9 | TGTGCCAGCAGCTGGGTGAGGCCCGGGGAGCTGTTTTTT | CASSWVRPGELFF
TRBJ2-4 | NA | NA | TRBV6-6 | TGTGCCAGCAGCCGAGAAACCAAAAACATTCAGTACTTC | CASSRETKNIQYF
TRBJ2-2 | NA | few | TRBV3-1 | TGTGCCAGCAGCCAGGATACAAGAGGGGTAACCGGGGAGCTGTTTTTT | CASSQDTRGVTGELFF
TRBJ2-7 | TRBD1 | NA | TRBV30 | TGTGCCTGGCGGACAGGGGGCGAATTTGAGCAGTACTTC | CAWRTGGEFEQYF
TRBJ2-7 | TRBD1 | NA | TRBV5-1 | TGCGCCAGCAGCAGGGAGGGACAGGGCTACGAGCAGTACTTC | CASSREGQGYEQYF
TRBJ2-7 | NA | few | TRBV7-4 | TGTGCCAGCAGCCGACGAGGGCGGCGCTTGCTCCCCTCCTACGAGCAGTACTTC | CASSRRGRRLLPSYEQYF
TRBJ2-1 | TRBD2 | NA | TRBV20-1 | TGCAGTGCTAGGGCGGGGGTCTACAATGAGCAGTTCTTC | CSARAGVYNEQFF
TRBJ2-3 | NA | many | TRBV20-1 | TGCAGTGCCCAAAGGAGATTAGCGAGCACAGATACGCAGTATTTT | CSAQRRLASTDTQYF
TRBJ2-1 | NA | many | TRBV4-3 | TGCGCCAGCAGCCAAGAAGAGGGGTCCTACAATGAGCAGTTCTTC | CASSQEEGSYNEQFF
TRBJ2-7 | NA | NA | TRBV4-3 | TGCGCCAGCAGCCAAGAAATCCTCCCCTACGAGCAGTACTTC | CASSQEILPYEQYF
TRBJ2-6 | NA | few | TRBV6-5 | TGTGCCAGCAGTTACTCAAGACAGACTGGGGCCAACGTCCTGACTTTC | CASSYSRQTGANVLTF
TRBJ1-5 | TRBD1 | few | TRBV12-3/TRBV12-4 | TGTGCCAGCAGTTTAGTCGGGGCAGGGGGCCCTCAGCCCCAGCATTTT | CASSLVGAGGPQPQHF
TRBJ2-3 | NA | few | TRBV11-2 | TGTGCCAGCAGCTTTATCGGGTTCTCAGATACGCAGTATTTT | CASSFIGFSDTQYF
TRBJ2-2 | NA | many | TRBV29-1 | TGCAGCGTGGCTTGGACCCCCGGGGAGCTGTTTTTT | CSVAWTPGELFF
TRBJ1-3 | NA | few | TRBV4-2 | TGTGCCAGCAGCCAAGAGGCGAACAGGGACGCTGGAAACACCATATATTTT | CASSQEANRDAGNTIYF
TRBJ2-2 | TRBD2 | many | TRBV3-1 | TGTGCCAGCAGCCAAGGGACTAGCGGGGTCGTCACCGGGGAGCTGTTTTTT | CASSQGTSGVVTGELFF
TRBJ2-3 | NA | few | TRBV3-1 | TGTGCCAGCAGCCAGGACCCAGGGGTGGGAAATACGCAGTATTTT | CASSQDPGVGNTQYF
TRBJ2-6 | TRBD2 | few | TRBV6-2/TRBV6-3 | TGTGCCACCCATCGGGGAGGGTCCTCCTCTGGGGCCAACGTCCTGACTTTC | CATHRGGSSSGANVLTF
TRBJ1-4 | NA | NA | TRBV10-1 | TGCGCCAGCAGTGAGCTTGCAGGGTCCGGGAAACTGTTTTTT | CASSELAGSGKLFF
TRBJ2-7 | NA | many | TRBV28 | TGTGCCAGCACGGGGCAGAGCCACTACGAGCAGTACTTC | CASTGQSHYEQYF
TRBJ2-5 | NA | NA | TRBV28 | TGTGCCAGCAGTGGGGGCACCCGTCTGGACCAGTACTTC | CASSGGTRLDQYF
TRBJ1-2 | NA | few | TRBV28 | TGTGCCAGCAGGACGCCTAACCCAGGGCCTTTTTACCACTATGGCTACACCTTC | CASRTPNPGPFYHYGYTF
TRBJ2-7 | NA | NA | TRBV7-2 | TGTGCCAGCAGCTTAGAGTCGGCCTCCTACGAGCAGTACTTC | CASSLESASYEQYF
TRBJ2-5 | NA | NA | TRBV9 | TGTGCCAGCAGCGCCGGCGCACAAGGGGCGCAAGAGACCCAGTACTTC | CASSAGAQGAQETQYF
TRBJ2-7 | NA | few | TRBV29-1 | TGCAGCGTATATCAGGGGGGGGACGAGCAGTACTTC | CSVYQGGDEQYF
TRBJ2-1 | TRBD1 | few | TRBV6-1 | TGTGCCAGCAGAAACACAGGGGTTTCATCTCTTAGGAATGAGCAGTTCTTC | CASRNTGVSSLRNEQFF
TRBJ2-1 | TRBD2 | NA | TRBV24-1 | TGTGCCACCAGTGATCCCGGGACTAGCGGGAAGCAGTTCTTC | CATSDPGTSGKQFF
TRBJ2-5 | NA | many | TRBV25-1 | TGTGCCAGCAGTGGGCGGGGGCGAACCGGAGAGACCCAGTACTTC | CASSGRGRTGETQYF